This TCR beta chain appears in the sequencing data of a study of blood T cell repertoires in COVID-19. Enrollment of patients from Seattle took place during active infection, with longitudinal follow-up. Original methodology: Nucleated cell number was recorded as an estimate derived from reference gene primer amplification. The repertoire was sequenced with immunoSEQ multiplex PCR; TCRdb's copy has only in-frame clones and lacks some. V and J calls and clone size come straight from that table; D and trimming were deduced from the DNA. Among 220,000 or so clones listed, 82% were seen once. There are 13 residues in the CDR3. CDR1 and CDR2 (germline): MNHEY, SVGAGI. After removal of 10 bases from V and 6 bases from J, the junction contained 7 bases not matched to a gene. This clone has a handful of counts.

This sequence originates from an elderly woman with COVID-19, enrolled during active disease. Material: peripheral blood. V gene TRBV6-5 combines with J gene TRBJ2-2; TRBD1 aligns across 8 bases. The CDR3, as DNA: TGTGCCACGGAGGACAGGGAATCCGGGGAGCTGTTTTTT. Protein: CATEDRESGELFF.